The present T cell receptor beta chain was sequenced within a study of shared clonotypes between healthy human individuals. Study as a whole: Donors had three CD4 naive, three CD4 memory, two CD8 naive and one CD8 memory plate apiece.

The data were produced by immunoSEQ multiplex PCR, yet TCRdb's version contains in-frame clones alone and is incomplete. The sample shows about a million clones, 60% to 80% of them seen only once. About this clone itself: Its antigen remains unidentified.

Adult donors, all healthy and HIV-negative, had no recent acute infections or vaccinations. The V and J ends lost 2 bases and 2 bases respectively, with 10 bases between them. Germline CDR1 and CDR2: SGHRS and YFSETQ. The CDR3 length is 14 residues. Points from the study as a whole: Compared with clonotypes that all four donors shared, non-shared clonotypes had lower generation probabilities.

The TCR comes from a man in his late teens or twenties in good health. Sequenced: memory CD4+ T cells sorted from blood. As for subset: CD45RA-negative fraction. The rearrangement joins TRBV5-1 to TRBJ2-5, with D maybe TRBD2 (5 bases). The CDR3 sequence: CASSFTGLQETQYF. The CDR3 DNA follows: TGCGCCAGCAGCTTTACGGGGTTACAAGAGACCCAGTACTTC.